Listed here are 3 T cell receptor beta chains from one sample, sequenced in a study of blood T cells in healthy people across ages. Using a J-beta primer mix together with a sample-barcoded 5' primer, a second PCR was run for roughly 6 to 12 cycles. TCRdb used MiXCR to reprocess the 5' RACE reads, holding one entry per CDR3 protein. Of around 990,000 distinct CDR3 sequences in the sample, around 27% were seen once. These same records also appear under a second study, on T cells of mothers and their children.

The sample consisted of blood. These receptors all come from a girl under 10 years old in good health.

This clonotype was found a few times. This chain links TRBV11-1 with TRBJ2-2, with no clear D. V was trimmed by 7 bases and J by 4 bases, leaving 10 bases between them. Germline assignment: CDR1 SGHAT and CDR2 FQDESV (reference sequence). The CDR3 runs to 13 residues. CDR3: CASTLYGTGELFF. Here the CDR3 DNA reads TGTGCCAGCACCCTATACGGCACCGGGGAGCTGTTTTTT. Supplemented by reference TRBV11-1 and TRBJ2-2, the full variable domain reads EAEVAQSPRYKITEKSQAVAFWCDPISGHATLYWYRQILGQGPELLVQFQDESVVDDSQLPKDRFSAERLKGVDSTLKIQPAELGDSAMYLCASTLYGTGELFFGEGSRLTVL.

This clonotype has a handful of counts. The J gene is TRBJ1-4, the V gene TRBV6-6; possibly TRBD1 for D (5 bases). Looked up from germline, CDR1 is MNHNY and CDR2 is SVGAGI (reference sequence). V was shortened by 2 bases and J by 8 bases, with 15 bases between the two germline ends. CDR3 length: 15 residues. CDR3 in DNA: TGTGCCAGCAGTTACCGGCCCCGGGGGGACGAAAAACTGTTTTTT. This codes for CASSYRPRGDEKLFF.

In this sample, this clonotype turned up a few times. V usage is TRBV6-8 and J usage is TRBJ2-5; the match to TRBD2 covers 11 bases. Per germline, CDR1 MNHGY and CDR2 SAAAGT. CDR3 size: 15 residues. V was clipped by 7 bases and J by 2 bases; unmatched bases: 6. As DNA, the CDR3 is TGTGCCAGCAACAAGACTAGCGGGGCTCAAGAGACCCAGTACTTC. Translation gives CASNKTSGAQETQYF.